The rows below give T cell receptor beta chains drawn from one sample of a study of blood T cell repertoires in COVID-19. Clones were sequenced by immunoSEQ multiplex PCR, and TCRdb holds only the in-frame ones, with some missing. The sample lists some 320,000 clones; about 85% were seen once. Input material: PBMCs or T cells enriched from blood (not recorded which). The receptors were sampled from a woman in her twenties or thirties who had been exposed to COVID-19. Both conserved end residues are part of each CDR3. The order of the fields is D gene, J gene, V gene, clone size, CDR3 protein, CDR3 DNA. The D gene is left open where the match is weak. Clone size is shown for a subset of rows, as once, few, many or a class of expanded clone.

D: NA
J: TRBJ1-1
V: TRBV12-3/TRBV12-4
size: NA
CDR3: CASSLRKNEAFF
DNA: TGTGCCAGCAGTCTACGAAAAAATGAAGCTTTCTTT

D: TRBD2
J: TRBJ2-7
V: TRBV2
size: NA
CDR3: CASSEREGQYEQYF
DNA: TGTGCCAGCAGTGAGCGGGAGGGCCAGTACGAGCAGTACTTC

D: NA
J: TRBJ2-7
V: TRBV6-1
size: NA
CDR3: CASSEGTGFEQYF
DNA: TGTGCCAGCAGCGAAGGGACTGGGTTCGAGCAGTACTTC

D: NA
J: TRBJ2-5
V: TRBV5-1
size: NA
CDR3: CASSLGTGDRGETQYF
DNA: TGCGCCAGCAGCTTGGGAACGGGGGACCGAGGAGAGACCCAGTACTTC

D: NA
J: TRBJ1-5
V: TRBV21-1
size: NA
CDR3: CASSKGGSGVGNQPQHF
DNA: TGTGCCAGCAGCAAAGGGGGTTCGGGAGTGGGCAATCAGCCCCAGCATTTT

D: NA
J: TRBJ2-1
V: TRBV28
size: NA
CDR3: CASRFRGTEQFF
DNA: TGTGCCAGCAGGTTCAGGGGCACTGAGCAGTTCTTC

D: NA
J: TRBJ2-3
V: TRBV27
size: NA
CDR3: CASSLSATDTQYF
DNA: TGTGCCAGCAGTTTGAGCGCTACAGATACGCAGTATTTT

D: TRBD2
J: TRBJ2-3
V: TRBV5-5
size: NA
CDR3: CASSGLAASTDTQYF
DNA: TGTGCCAGCAGCGGTCTAGCGGCTAGCACAGATACGCAGTATTTT

D: NA
J: TRBJ2-4
V: TRBV27
size: NA
CDR3: CASSPMGTKNIQYF
DNA: TGTGCCAGCAGCCCGATGGGCACCAAAAACATTCAGTACTTC

D: NA
J: TRBJ1-2
V: TRBV27
size: NA
CDR3: CASMSFLEGYGYTF
DNA: TGTGCCAGCATGTCATTCTTGGAGGGCTATGGCTACACCTTC

D: TRBD2
J: TRBJ2-2
V: TRBV7-2
size: NA
CDR3: CASSLRSGGPLDTGELFF
DNA: TGTGCCAGCAGCTTAAGAAGCGGGGGGCCCCTCGACACCGGGGAGCTGTTTTTT

D: TRBD1
J: TRBJ2-7
V: TRBV5-1
size: NA
CDR3: CASSFGTVIYEQYF
DNA: TGCGCCAGCAGCTTCGGGACAGTCATCTACGAGCAGTACTTC

D: NA
J: TRBJ2-7
V: TRBV3-1/TRBV3-2
size: many
CDR3: CASSLPGLPYEQYF
DNA: TGTGCCAGCAGCCTCCCGGGACTTCCCTACGAGCAGTACTTC

D: NA
J: TRBJ2-6
V: TRBV29-1
size: NA
CDR3: CSVETGTPFSGANVLTF
DNA: TGCAGCGTTGAAACCGGGACACCGTTCTCTGGGGCCAACGTCCTGACTTTC

D: TRBD2
J: TRBJ2-7
V: TRBV7-9
size: NA
CDR3: CASSLPGGGIYEQYF
DNA: TGTGCCAGCAGCTTACCCGGCGGGGGAATCTACGAGCAGTACTTC